What follows are 10 T cell receptor beta chains derived from one specimen sequenced in a study of cytomegalovirus exposure and HLA in healthy donors. With 60 Vbeta and 13 Jbeta primers, the PCR was carried out. The repertoire was sequenced with immunoSEQ multiplex PCR; TCRdb's copy has only in-frame clones and lacks some. Of 150,000 to 200,000 clones listed, roughly 73% are singletons. Sequenced: PBMCs. These receptors were obtained from a woman aged 25 to 39 in good health and CMV-seronegative.

The V and J genes are TRBV7-3 and TRBJ2-1; tentative D call: TRBD2 (6 bases). Looked up from germline, CDR1 is SGHTA and CDR2 is FQGTGA. This CDR3 has 13 amino acids. The V and J ends lost 3 bases and 9 bases respectively, with 12 bases between them. The CDR3 DNA follows: TGTGCCAGCAGCTTGGGGCTAGCGAGTGAGCAGTTCTTC. This translates into CASSLGLASEQFF.

This clone was recorded only once. This chain links TRBV7-2 with TRBJ2-7; the match to TRBD2 covers 15 bases. The V and J ends lost 4 bases and 0 bases, in that order; junction bases with no gene match: 4. Germline lookup yields CDR1 SGHTA and CDR2 FQGNSA. The CDR3 contains 17 residues. The CDR3 loop reads CASSWGLAGGSSYEQYF. The CDR3 coding sequence is TGTGCCAGCAGCTGGGGACTAGCGGGAGGTTCCTCCTACGAGCAGTACTTC.

The chain combines TRBV4-3 with TRBJ2-5; 11 bases align to TRBD2. The V and J ends lost 0 bases and 4 bases, in that order; junction bases with no gene match: 13. There are 19 residues in the CDR3. In germline, CDR1 is LGHNA, CDR2 YSLEER. The CDR3 region is CASSQEGFSGRASAETQYF. In nucleotides, the CDR3 is TGCGCCAGCAGCCAAGAGGGATTTAGCGGGAGGGCCAGCGCAGAGACCCAGTACTTC.

The V call is TRBV18, the J call TRBJ1-1; 9 bases are a match to TRBD1. The CDR3 is made up of 14 amino acids. The germline CDR1 and CDR2 sequences are KGHSH and LQKENI. V gave up 8 bases and J gave up 3 bases; unmatched junction bases: 7. The CDR3 here is CASRSDRGYTEAFF. The DNA of the CDR3 is TGTGCCAGCAGATCGGACAGGGGATACACTGAAGCTTTCTTT.

The chain carries TRBV29-1 and TRBJ1-1; the D gene is possibly TRBD1 (6 bases). Trimming removed 2 bases at V and 1 base at J, with 11 bases between. Germline lookup yields CDR1 SQVTM and CDR2 ANQGSEA. CDR3 length: 14 amino acids. Written as DNA, the CDR3 is TGCAGCGTTGAACTCAGAGGGGGGAACACTGAAGCTTTCTTT. Residues: CSVELRGGNTEAFF. The complete variable domain, with remaining parts taken from reference TRBV29-1 and TRBJ1-1, reads SAVISQKPSRDICQRGTSLTIQCQVDSQVTMMFWYRQQPGQSLTLIATANQGSEATYESGFVIDKFPISRPNLTFSTLTVSNMSPEDSSIYLCSVELRGGNTEAFFGQGTRLTVV.

The rearrangement links TRBV2 to TRBJ2-5, with a tentative D call TRBD2 (6 bases). Looked up from germline, CDR1 is SNHLY and CDR2 is FYNNEI. The CDR3 consists of 13 residues. The V and J ends lost 7 bases and 5 bases respectively, with 14 bases between them. CDR3 DNA sequence: TGTGCCAGCACAGAGAGGGCGGGGGAGACCCAGTACTTC. Its protein is CASTERAGETQYF.

The chain recombines TRBV19 with TRBJ1-1; 9 bases align to TRBD1. The germline V gene has CDR1 LNHDA and CDR2 SQIVND (reference sequence). J lost 8 bases, V lost 8 bases, and 15 bases had no gene match. The CDR3 consists of 15 residues. DNA of the CDR3: TGTGCCAGTCGGGACAGGGCGGGCGATAGCAGGGAAGCTTTCTTT. It specifies CASRDRAGDSREAFF.

The chain is built from TRBV29-1 and TRBJ1-1; D possibly corresponds to TRBD1 (5 bases). V lost 5 bases and J 0 bases, leaving 13 bases between the germline ends. This CDR3 is built from 14 residues. Germline CDR1 SQVTM, CDR2 ANQGSEA. The DNA of the CDR3 is TGCAGCGTTTCCCAGGGAGGAGTGAACACTGAAGCTTTCTTT. It encodes CSVSQGGVNTEAFF.

The chain combines TRBV9 with TRBJ1-5, with D uncertain. The CDR3 sequence is 11 residues long. CDR1 is SGDLS, CDR2 YYNGEE, per germline. The CDR3 sequence is CGGQPTLPQHF. The DNA for the CDR3 is TGTGGTGGGCAGCCTACGCTTCCCCAGCATTTT.

The gene calls are TRBV4-2 and TRBJ2-1; 9 nucleotides match TRBD2. V lost 1 base to trimming and J lost 4 bases; unmatched junction nucleotides: 8. CDR1 LGHNA and CDR2 YNFKEQ come from the germline V gene. This CDR3 has 17 amino acids. The CDR3 bases are TGTGCCAGCAGCCAAGGAAATAGCGGGGGTTCTTACAATGAGCAGTTCTTC. It encodes CASSQGNSGGSYNEQFF.